This TCR beta chain was sequenced for a study of T cell responses to AZD1222 COVID-19 vaccine. Study-level background: Second-dose groups at about 4 or about 12 weeks were pooled.

Germline CDR1 is MNHEY and CDR2 is SVGEGT. The CDR3 sequence is 12 residues long. V was pared by 5 bases and J by 6 bases, with 9 bases between. Notes on this clone: As yet, its antigen is unknown.

The repertoire was sequenced with immunoSEQ multiplex PCR; TCRdb's copy has only in-frame clones and lacks some. The sample yields around 87,000 clones, approximately 84% seen once. Findings of the study overall: Close to half of spike-specific TCRs reportedly recognize unmutated variant regions.

This rearrangement joins TRBV6-2 or TRBV6-3 to TRBJ2-3; D is possibly TRBD2 (6 bases). Material: peripheral blood, obtained on day 0 of AZD1222 vaccination. This receptor was obtained from an adult in good health. The CDR3 nucleotides are TGTGCCAGCAGTGGAGGGGTGGATACGCAGTATTTT. Translation: CASSGGVDTQYF.